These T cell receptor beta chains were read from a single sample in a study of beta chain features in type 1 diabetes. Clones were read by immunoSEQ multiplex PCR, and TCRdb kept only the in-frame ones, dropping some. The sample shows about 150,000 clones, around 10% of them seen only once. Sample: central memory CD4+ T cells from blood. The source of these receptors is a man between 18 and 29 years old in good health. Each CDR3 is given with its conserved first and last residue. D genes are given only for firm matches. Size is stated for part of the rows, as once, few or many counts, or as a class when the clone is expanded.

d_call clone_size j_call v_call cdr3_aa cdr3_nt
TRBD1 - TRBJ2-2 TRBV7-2 CASSLGDRNTGELFF TGTGCCAGCAGCCTGGGGGACAGGAACACCGGGGAGCTGTTTTTT
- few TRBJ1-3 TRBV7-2 CASSLGQAGRTNTIYF TGTGCCAGCAGCTTAGGACAGGCTGGTAGGACAAACACCATATATTTT
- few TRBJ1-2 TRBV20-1 CSARVVDGYTF TGCAGTGCTAGAGTAGTGGATGGCTACACCTTC
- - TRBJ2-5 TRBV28 CASSQRGKETQYF TGTGCCAGCAGTCAAAGAGGGAAAGAGACCCAGTACTTC
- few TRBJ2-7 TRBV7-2 CASSSAARPKYF TGTGCCAGCAGCTCAGCGGCCCGTCCAAAGTACTTC
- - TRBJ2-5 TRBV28 CASSSNLETQYF TGTGCCAGCAGTTCAAATTTAGAGACCCAGTACTTC
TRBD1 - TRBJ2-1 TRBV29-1 CSVEHWTGSYNEQFF TGCAGCGTTGAACATTGGACAGGCTCCTACAATGAGCAGTTCTTC
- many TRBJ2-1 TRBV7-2 CASSATLSRMKGNEQFF TGTGCCAGCAGCGCTACCCTCTCTAGGATGAAGGGCAATGAGCAGTTCTTC
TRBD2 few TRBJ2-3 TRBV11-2 CASSFSSGGTDTQYF TGTGCCAGCAGCTTTTCTAGCGGGGGCACAGATACGCAGTATTTT
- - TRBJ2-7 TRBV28 CASSPSGRKIDYEQYF TGTGCCAGCAGCCCCTCGGGACGAAAAATTGACTACGAGCAGTACTTC
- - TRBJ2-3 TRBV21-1 CASSKAPERDSADTQYF TGTGCCAGCAGCAAAGCCCCTGAAAGGGACTCGGCAGATACGCAGTATTTT
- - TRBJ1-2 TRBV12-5 CASGLKRTPYGYTF TGTGCTAGTGGTTTGAAGAGGACCCCCTATGGCTACACCTTC
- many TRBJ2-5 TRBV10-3 CAISPNQGQGQETQYF TGTGCCATCAGTCCAAACCAGGGCCAGGGTCAAGAGACCCAGTACTTC
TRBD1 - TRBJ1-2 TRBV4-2 CASSQDLGTGRGYTF TGTGCCAGCAGCCAAGATCTTGGGACAGGGAGGGGCTACACCTTC
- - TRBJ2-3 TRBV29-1 CSVEKGSGKGTQYF TGCAGCGTTGAAAAGGGTTCAGGAAAGGGTACGCAGTATTTT
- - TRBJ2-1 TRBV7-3 CASSLYGGPLTYNEQFF TGTGCCAGCAGCCTATATGGGGGGCCACTAACCTACAATGAGCAGTTCTTC
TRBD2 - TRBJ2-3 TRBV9 CASSYIAGEADTQYF TGTGCCAGCTCCTATATAGCGGGAGAAGCAGATACGCAGTATTTT
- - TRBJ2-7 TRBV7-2 CASSLAWGSSYEQYF TGTGCCAGCAGCTTAGCGTGGGGCTCTTCGTACGAGCAGTACTTC
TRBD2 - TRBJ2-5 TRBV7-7 CASSVGAGAQETQYF TGTGCTAGCAGCGTCGGAGCGGGGGCCCAAGAGACCCAGTACTTC
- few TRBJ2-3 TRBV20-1 CSASGRDTQYF TGCAGTGCTAGTGGGCGGGATACGCAGTATTTT
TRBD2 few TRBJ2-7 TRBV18 CASSPVTSGLTYEQYF TGTGCCAGCTCACCTGTGACTAGCGGCTTAACCTACGAGCAGTACTTC
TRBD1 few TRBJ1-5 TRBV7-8 CASSTDRLRQPQHF TGTGCCAGCAGCACGGACAGGCTGCGACAGCCCCAGCATTTT
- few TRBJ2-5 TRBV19 CASSISGETQYF TGTGCCAGTAGTATAAGCGGTGAGACCCAGTACTTC
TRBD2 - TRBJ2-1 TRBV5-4 CASILSGGKSEQFF TGTGCCAGCATCCTTAGCGGGGGGAAGAGTGAGCAGTTCTTC
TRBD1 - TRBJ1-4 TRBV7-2 CASSPGGNNEKLFF TGTGCCAGCAGCCCAGGGGGTAATAATGAAAAACTGTTTTTT
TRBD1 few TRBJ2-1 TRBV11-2 CASSLRRGLGNEQFF TGTGCCAGCAGCTTACGCAGGGGGTTGGGCAATGAGCAGTTCTTC
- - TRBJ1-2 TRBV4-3 CAISQDRGRGYGYTF TGCGCCATCAGCCAAGATAGAGGCAGGGGCTATGGCTACACCTTC
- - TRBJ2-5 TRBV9 CASSDGPGGGPEETQYF TGTGCCAGCAGCGATGGCCCCGGAGGGGGCCCCGAAGAGACCCAGTACTTC
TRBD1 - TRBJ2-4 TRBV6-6 CASSPGQGGGNIQYF TGTGCCAGCAGCCCGGGACAGGGGGGAGGAAACATTCAGTACTTC
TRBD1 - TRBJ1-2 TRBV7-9 CASSLAGGSGYTF TGTGCCAGCAGTCTAGCAGGGGGCAGTGGCTACACCTTC
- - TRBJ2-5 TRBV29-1 CSVGSVETQYF TGCAGCGTTGGGTCCGTGGAGACCCAGTACTTC
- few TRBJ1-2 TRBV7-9 CASSFQTFNYGYTF TGTGCCAGCAGCTTTCAGACATTTAACTATGGCTACACCTTC
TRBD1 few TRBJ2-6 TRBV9 CASSARQGGANVLTF TGTGCCAGCAGCGCTCGACAGGGTGGGGCCAACGTCCTGACTTTC
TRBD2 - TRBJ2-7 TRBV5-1 CASSSLGLAESYEQYF TGCGCCAGCAGCTCCCTCGGACTAGCGGAGAGCTACGAGCAGTACTTC
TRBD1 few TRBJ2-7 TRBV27 CASSLQGTGTGSYEQYF TGTGCCAGCAGTCTCCAGGGAACCGGGACAGGGTCCTACGAGCAGTACTTC
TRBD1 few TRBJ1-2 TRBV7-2 CASSLVDRDYGYTF TGTGCCAGCAGCTTAGTAGACAGGGACTATGGCTACACCTTC
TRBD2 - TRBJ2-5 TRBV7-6 CASGTSGRRGQETQYF TGTGCCAGTGGGACTAGCGGGAGGCGGGGTCAAGAGACCCAGTACTTC
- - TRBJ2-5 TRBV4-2 CASSQGSGGRYQETQYF TGTGCCAGCAGCCAAGGTTCGGGGGGCAGGTACCAAGAGACCCAGTACTTC
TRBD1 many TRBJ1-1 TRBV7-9 CASSRTTLRDRVTEAFF TGTGCCAGCAGCCGTACTACCCTCCGGGACAGGGTCACTGAAGCTTTCTTT
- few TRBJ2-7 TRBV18 CASSPTPDFDEQYF TGTGCCAGCTCCCCCACTCCGGATTTTGACGAGCAGTACTTC